Below, 28 T cell receptor beta chains from the same sample are listed, as sequenced in a study of early T cells in non-severe SARS-CoV-2 infection. MiXCR was run by TCRdb on the 5' RACE reads, yielding one entry per CDR3 protein. The sample includes 86,000 or so distinct CDR3 sequences, 6% to 7% of them seen just once. The sequenced material came from whole blood. These receptor sequences come from an adult who was a healthcare worker with PCR-confirmed SARS-CoV-2 infection or an uninfected control (not recorded which).

The chain joins TRBV30 to TRBJ2-7; D not resolved. The CDR3 contains 14 residues. Looked up from germline, CDR1 is GTSNPN and CDR2 is SVGIG (reference sequence). The V end was cut by 2 bases, the J end by 0 bases, with 11 bases between. CDR3 in DNA: TGTGCCTGGAGTCCCCGGAGAGACTCCTACGAGCAGTACTTC. Translation: CAWSPRRDSYEQYF.

This clonotype was counted many times. The chain joins TRBV27 to TRBJ1-2, with D maybe TRBD1 (6 bases). V lost 2 bases and J lost 7, with 17 bases in between. The CDR3 sequence is 15 residues long. Germline CDR1 MNHEY, CDR2 SMNVEV (reference sequence). The CDR3 nucleotides are TGTGCCAGCAGTTTAGAGGGCAGGGGAGGTGGTGGCTACACCTTC. Translating gives CASSLEGRGGGGYTF.

Many counts were recorded for this clonotype. The chain is built from TRBV6-5 and TRBJ2-7, with TRBD2 as a possible D gene (6 bases). Germline-derived CDR1 and CDR2 are MNHEY and SVGAGI. Deletions cut 5 bases from V and 3 bases from J, with 23 bases between. The CDR3 spans 17 residues. CDR3 amino acids: CASSHGGGLNRHYEQYF. For the CDR3, the DNA is TGTGCCAGCAGTCACGGGGGTGGCCTAAATCGTCACTACGAGCAGTACTTC.

This clonotype was counted at least ten times. The chain is built from TRBV27 and TRBJ2-1, with 9 bases matching TRBD2. V was clipped by 4 bases and J by 3 bases; unmatched bases: 13. The CDR3 runs 18 residues. Germline V gene data show CDR1 as MNHEY and CDR2 as SMNVEV (reference sequence). Written as DNA, the CDR3 is TGTGCCAGCAGTTCGCTTCCCCAGCGGGGGGATTTCTACAATGAGCAGTTCTTC. Protein sequence: CASSSLPQRGDFYNEQFF.

In its sample, this clonotype was seen many times. CDR3 protein: CASTRGGANTEAFF. Here the CDR3 DNA reads TGTGCCAGCACCCGAGGTGGGGCAAACACTGAAGCTTTCTTT. The V call is TRBV7-2, the J call TRBJ1-1, with D maybe TRBD1 (5 bases). The V and J ends lost 7 bases and 2 bases respectively, with 14 bases between them. This CDR3 region has 14 residues. Germline V gene data show CDR1 as SGHTA and CDR2 as FQGNSA.

This clonotype was detected many times. The chain joins TRBV6-6 to TRBJ1-1; D is unclear. The CDR3 sequence is 15 residues long. V dropped 2 bases and J dropped 4 bases, with 14 bases sitting between them. Germline V gene lookup returns CDR1 MNHNY and CDR2 SVGAGI (reference sequence). CDR3 amino acids: CASSYILGAGTEAFF. CDR3 nucleotides: TGTGCCAGCAGTTACATTCTGGGCGCGGGCACTGAAGCTTTCTTT.

The genes are TRBV28 and TRBJ2-1, with TRBD1 matching over 9 bases. The germline CDR1 and CDR2 sequences are MDHEN and SYDVKM. The J segment lost 7 bases and the V segment lost 6 bases, leaving 13 bases of the junction unmatched. The CDR3 sequence is 16 residues long. DNA for the CDR3: TGTGCCAGCAGGAACTCGACAGGGGGTTTTTTGAATGAGCAGTTCTTC. This sequence encodes CASRNSTGGFLNEQFF.

This clonotype was seen ten or more times. The V gene is TRBV3-1, the J gene TRBJ2-7; 9 nucleotides line up with TRBD2. J was trimmed by 3 bases and V by 0 bases; bases with no gene match: 15. Germline-derived CDR1 and CDR2 are LGHDT and YNNKEL (reference sequence). The CDR3 runs to 19 residues. CDR3 coding DNA: TGTGCCAGCAGCCAAGATAAGAGAGCTGGCTGGCGGGGGGGCTACGAGCAGTACTTC. Its translation: CASSQDKRAGWRGGYEQYF.

This clonotype was seen a few times. The J gene is TRBJ1-2, the V gene TRBV10-1, with D perhaps matching TRBD1 (5 bases). Germline V CDR1 and CDR2: WNHNN, SYGVQD (reference sequence). Trimming took 3 bases from V and 6 from J, leaving 11 bases between them. The CDR3 is 13 amino acids. In DNA form, the CDR3 reads TGCGCCAGCAGTGACCGACCCAGGGATGGCTACACCTTC. It is translated as CASSDRPRDGYTF.

The sample holds a few counts of this clonotype. Given a much more abundant clone one base away, this may be a read error. The chain joins TRBV29-1 to TRBJ2-4; D not resolved. From germline, CDR1 is SQVTM and CDR2 ANQGSEA. V was cut by 4 bases and J by 6 bases, with 16 bases left in between. This CDR3 contains 14 residues. CDR3 nucleotides: TGCAGCGTTGTATTGGCGCTTGGTGGAAACATTCAGTACTTC. Its translation is CSVVLALGGNIQYF.

Regarding this clonotype: The junction shows a germline mismatch at one end, possibly a read error. The J gene is TRBJ2-2, the V gene TRBV11-2, with 7 bases matching TRBD2. This CDR3 contains 16 residues. Germline assignment: CDR1 SGHAT and CDR2 FQNNGV. The CDR3: CASSLDGLGNTGELFF. The CDR3 coding sequence is TGTGCCAGCAGCCTAGATGGACTAGGCAACACCGGGGAGCTGTTTTTT. Variable domain in full (rest from reference TRBV11-2 and TRBJ2-2): EAGVAQSPRYKIIEKRQSVAFWCNPISGHATLYWYQQILGQGPKLLIQFQNNGVVDDSQLPKDRFSAERLKGVDSTLKIQPAKLEDSAVYLCASSLDGLGNTGELFFGEGSRLTVL.

This clonotype was picked up many times. This sequence joins TRBV4-3 and TRBJ1-4, with 8 bases lining up with TRBD1. The ends lost 0 bases at V and 8 bases at J; junction bases unmatched: 11. Looked up from germline, CDR1 is LGHNA and CDR2 is YSLEER. The CDR3 consists of 17 residues. Here the CDR3 reads CASSQERDRRGGEKLFF. The CDR3 DNA is TGCGCCAGCAGCCAAGAGAGGGACAGGCGGGGGGGCGAAAAACTGTTTTTT.

The chain recombines TRBV5-4 with TRBJ2-1; 8 nucleotides agree with TRBD2. In germline, CDR1 is SGHNT, CDR2 YYREEE (reference sequence). This CDR3 comprises 16 residues. V was clipped by 0 bases and J by 7 bases; unmatched bases: 9. The CDR3 nucleotides are TGTGCCAGCAGCTTGGTGGTGACCGCGGGAGGAAATGAGCAGTTCTTC. Protein sequence: CASSLVVTAGGNEQFF.

This chain uses TRBV2 with TRBJ1-6, with 8 positions matching TRBD1. The ends lost 6 bases at V and 10 bases at J; junction bases unmatched: 5. There are 13 residues in the CDR3. Germline lookup yields CDR1 SNHLY and CDR2 FYNNEI. Here the CDR3 DNA reads TGTGCCAGCAGGACAGGGGACAGATCACCCCTCCACTTT. As protein: CASRTGDRSPLHF.

This clonotype appeared a few times. The chain links TRBV28 to TRBJ1-4; 9 positions match TRBD1. The CDR3 has 16 residues. Trimming at V came to 3 bases and at J to 3 bases, leaving 5 bases not matched to a gene. Germline CDR1 and CDR2: MDHEN and SYDVKM. This chain's CDR3 is CASSFRQGGPNEKLFF. The CDR3 nucleotides read TGTGCCAGCAGTTTCCGACAGGGGGGACCTAATGAAAAACTGTTTTTT.

This clonotype was seen just once. This sequence joins TRBV5-6 and TRBJ2-7, with D maybe TRBD1 (5 bases). The CDR3 runs 14 residues. Germline V lookup: CDR1 SGHDT, CDR2 YYEEEE. V lost 1 base and J lost 2, with 10 bases in between. The CDR3 DNA follows: TGTGCCAGCAGCTTGCGCCCAGGGACCTACGAGCAGTACTTC. Residues: CASSLRPGTYEQYF.

The chain employs TRBV18 and TRBJ1-1; D unresolved. V was cut by 0 bases and J by 0 bases, with 8 bases left in between. The length of the CDR3 is 15 residues. Germline V lookup: CDR1 KGHSH, CDR2 LQKENI. The CDR3 region is CASSPPNSLNTEAFF. For the CDR3, the DNA is TGTGCCAGCTCACCACCGAACAGCCTGAACACTGAAGCTTTCTTT. Complete variable domain (other parts from reference TRBV18 and TRBJ1-1): NAGVMQNPRHLVRRRGQEARLRCSPMKGHSHVYWYRQLPEEGLKFMVYLQKENIIDESGMPKERFSAEFPKEGPSILRIQQVVRGDSAAYFCASSPPNSLNTEAFFGQGTRLTVV.

V gene TRBV12-3 or TRBV12-4 combines with J gene TRBJ2-2; D tentatively reads TRBD1 or TRBD2 (6 bases each). V was cut by 4 bases and J by 7 bases, with 16 bases left in between. The CDR3 is 15 residues long. The chain's CDR3 is CASSYPGGRGGELFF. In DNA form, the CDR3 reads TGTGCCAGCAGTTACCCTGGGGGGCGAGGCGGGGAGCTGTTTTTT.

The table lists this clonotype with many counts. V usage is TRBV12-3 or TRBV12-4 and J usage is TRBJ1-3, with D perhaps TRBD1 (6 bases). The CDR3 consists of 14 residues. V shed 1 base and J shed 6 bases, with 10 bases lying between them. The CDR3 is CASSLGGALNTIYF. In DNA, the CDR3 is TGTGCCAGCAGTTTAGGGGGGGCTCTAAACACCATATATTTT.

Regarding this clonotype: At one end, the junction sequence differs from germline, possibly due to a read error. The V and J genes are TRBV12-3 or TRBV12-4 and TRBJ1-3; tentative D call: TRBD1 (5 bases). CDR3 length equals 14 residues. The CDR3 loop is CTSSRQGSGNTIYF. CDR3 in DNA: TGTACCAGCAGCCGCCAGGGTTCTGGAAACACCATATATTTT.

This clonotype was seen a handful of times. The chain combines TRBV7-2 with TRBJ2-5, with D perhaps TRBD1 or TRBD2 (5 bases each). V dropped 7 bases and J dropped 3 bases, with 12 bases sitting between them. Germline CDR1 and CDR2: SGHTA and FQGNSA. The length of the CDR3 is 13 residues. The CDR3 sequence: CASTEGPEETQYF. CDR3 sequence (DNA): TGTGCCAGCACCGAGGGACCCGAAGAGACCCAGTACTTC.

This clonotype occurred a few times. This sequence joins TRBV15 and TRBJ2-6, with 7 bases aligning to TRBD1. Germline lookup yields CDR1 LNHNV and CDR2 YYDKDF (reference sequence). The CDR3 consists of 16 residues. Trimming at V came to 0 bases and at J to 5 bases, leaving 4 bases not matched to a gene. The CDR3 loop is CATSRDQRGRANVLTF. The DNA for the CDR3 is TGTGCCACCAGCAGAGATCAAAGGGGGCGGGCCAACGTCCTGACTTTC.

This clonotype occurred a few times. This CDR3 is CASSQDLGLAKFF. CDR3 coding DNA: TGTGCCAGCAGCCAAGATCTGGGGCTAGCAAAGTTCTTC. The rearrangement uses TRBV4-2 and TRBJ2-1; D possibly matches TRBD1 or TRBD2 (5 bases each). Trimming cost V 0 bases and J 14 bases, with 14 bases left between them. The CDR3 loop spans 13 amino acids. Germline CDR1 LGHNA, CDR2 YNFKEQ.

This clonotype was recorded a few times. The V gene is TRBV19, the J gene TRBJ2-7, with D possibly TRBD2 on 6 matching bases. The CDR3 totals 15 residues. Germline V CDR1 and CDR2: LNHDA, SQIVND (reference sequence). Between the trimmed V and J ends, which lost 4 bases and 0 bases, there was a span of 13 bases. This CDR3 reads CASSSDSGLSYEQYF. CDR3 in DNA: TGTGCCAGTAGTAGTGATAGCGGTCTCTCCTACGAGCAGTACTTC. Based on the CDR3 plus reference TRBV19 and TRBJ2-7, the full variable domain is DGGITQSPKYLFRKEGQNVTLSCEQNLNHDAMYWYRQDPGQGLRLIYYSQIVNDFQKGDIAEGYSVSREKKESFPLTVTSAQKNPTAFYLCASSSDSGLSYEQYFGPGTRLTVT.

This rearrangement joins TRBV10-2 to TRBJ1-1, with D maybe TRBD1 (6 bases). V was pared by 3 bases and J by 0 bases, with 8 bases between. The germline V gene has CDR1 WSHSY and CDR2 SAAADI. The CDR3 length is 14 residues. CDR3 sequence: CASSEGQMNTEAFF. The CDR3, as DNA: TGCGCCAGCAGTGAAGGACAGATGAACACTGAAGCTTTCTTT.

The rearrangement joins TRBV4-1 to TRBJ2-7; no clear D. There are 16 residues in the CDR3. Looked up from germline, CDR1 is MGHRA and CDR2 is YSYEKL. Trimming left V 0 bases short and J 2 bases short, with 14 bases between. The CDR3 loop reads CASSQDHPGLAYEQYF. The CDR3 DNA reads TGCGCCAGCAGCCAAGATCATCCCGGGTTGGCCTACGAGCAGTACTTC.

This clonotype was recorded at least ten times. CDR3 amino acids: CASSQDLLGQLNQPQHF. CDR3 DNA sequence: TGTGCCAGCAGCCAAGATCTTTTAGGACAGCTCAATCAGCCCCAGCATTTT. This chain uses TRBV4-2 with TRBJ1-5; D perhaps matches TRBD1 (6 bases). V was pared by 0 bases and J by 3 bases, with 15 bases between. Germline loops: CDR1 LGHNA, CDR2 YNFKEQ. CDR3 length: 17 amino acids.

This clonotype was observed at least ten times. The chain joins TRBV5-6 to TRBJ1-2; no reliable D call. This CDR3 has 13 residues. Germline CDR1 is SGHDT and CDR2 is YYEEEE. V shed 1 base and J shed 4 bases, with 8 bases lying between them. The CDR3 coding sequence is TGTGCCAGCAGCTTGCAACGTACCTATGGCTACACCTTC. Translation gives CASSLQRTYGYTF.